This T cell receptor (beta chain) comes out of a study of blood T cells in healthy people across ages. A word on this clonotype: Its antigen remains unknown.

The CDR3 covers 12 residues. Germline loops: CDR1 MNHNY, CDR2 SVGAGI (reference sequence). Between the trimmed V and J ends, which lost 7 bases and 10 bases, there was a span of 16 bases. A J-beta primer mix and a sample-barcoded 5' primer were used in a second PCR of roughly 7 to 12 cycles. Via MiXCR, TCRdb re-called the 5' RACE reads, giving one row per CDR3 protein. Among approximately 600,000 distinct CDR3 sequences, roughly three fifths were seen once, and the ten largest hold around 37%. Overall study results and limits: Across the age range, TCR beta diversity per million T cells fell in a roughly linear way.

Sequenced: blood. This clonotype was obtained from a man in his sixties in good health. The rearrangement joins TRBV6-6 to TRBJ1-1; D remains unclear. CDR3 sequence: CASNKPPTSAFF. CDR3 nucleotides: TGTGCCAGCAACAAACCGCCGACGTCAGCTTTCTTT.